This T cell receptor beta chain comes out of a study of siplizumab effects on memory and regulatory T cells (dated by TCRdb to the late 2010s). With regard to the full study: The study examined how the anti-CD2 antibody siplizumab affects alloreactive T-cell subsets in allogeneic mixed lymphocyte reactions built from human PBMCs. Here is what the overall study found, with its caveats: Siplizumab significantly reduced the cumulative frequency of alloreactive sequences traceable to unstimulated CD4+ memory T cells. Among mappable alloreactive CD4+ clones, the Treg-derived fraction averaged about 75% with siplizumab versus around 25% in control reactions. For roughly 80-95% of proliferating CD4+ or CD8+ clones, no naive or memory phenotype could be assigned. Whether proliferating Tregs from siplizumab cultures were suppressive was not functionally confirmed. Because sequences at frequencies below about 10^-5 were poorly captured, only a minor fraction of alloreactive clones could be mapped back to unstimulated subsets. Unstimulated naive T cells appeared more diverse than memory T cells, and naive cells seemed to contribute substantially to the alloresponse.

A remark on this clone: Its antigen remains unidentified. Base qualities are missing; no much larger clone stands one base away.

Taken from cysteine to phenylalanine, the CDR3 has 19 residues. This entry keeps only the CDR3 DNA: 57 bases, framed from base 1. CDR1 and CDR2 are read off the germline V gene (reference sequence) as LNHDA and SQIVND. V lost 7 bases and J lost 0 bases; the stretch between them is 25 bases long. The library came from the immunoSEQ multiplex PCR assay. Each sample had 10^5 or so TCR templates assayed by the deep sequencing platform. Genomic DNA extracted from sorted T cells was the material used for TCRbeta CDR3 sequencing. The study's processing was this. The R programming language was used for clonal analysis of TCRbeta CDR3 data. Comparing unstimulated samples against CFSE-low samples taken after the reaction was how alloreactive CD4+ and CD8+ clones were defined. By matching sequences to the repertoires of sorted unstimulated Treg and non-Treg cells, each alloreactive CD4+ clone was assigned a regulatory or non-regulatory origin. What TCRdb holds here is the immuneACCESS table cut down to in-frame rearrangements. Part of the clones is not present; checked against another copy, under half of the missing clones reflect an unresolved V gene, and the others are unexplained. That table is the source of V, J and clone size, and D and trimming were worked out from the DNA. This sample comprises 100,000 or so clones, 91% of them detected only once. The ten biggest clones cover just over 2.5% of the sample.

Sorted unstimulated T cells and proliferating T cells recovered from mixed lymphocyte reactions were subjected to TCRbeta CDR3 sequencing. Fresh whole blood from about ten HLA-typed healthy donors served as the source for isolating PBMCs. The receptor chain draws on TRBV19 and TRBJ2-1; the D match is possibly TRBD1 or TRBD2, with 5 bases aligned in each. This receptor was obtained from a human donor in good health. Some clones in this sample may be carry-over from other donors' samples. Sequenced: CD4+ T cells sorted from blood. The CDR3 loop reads CASIGLNRDPWGSYNEQFF. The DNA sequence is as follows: TGTGCCAGTATTGGCCTCAACCGGGACCCCTGGGGCTCCTACAATGAGCAGTTCTTC.